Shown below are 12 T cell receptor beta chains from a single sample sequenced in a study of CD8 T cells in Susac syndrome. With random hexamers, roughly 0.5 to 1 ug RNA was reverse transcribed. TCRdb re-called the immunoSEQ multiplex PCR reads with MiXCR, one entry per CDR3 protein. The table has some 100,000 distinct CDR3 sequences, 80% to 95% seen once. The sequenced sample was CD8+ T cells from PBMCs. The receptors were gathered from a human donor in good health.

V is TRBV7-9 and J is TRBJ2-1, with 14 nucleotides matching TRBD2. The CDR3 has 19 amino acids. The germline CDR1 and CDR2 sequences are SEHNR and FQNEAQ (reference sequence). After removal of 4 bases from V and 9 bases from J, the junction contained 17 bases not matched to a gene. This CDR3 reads CASSSRRLAGGSEKGEQFF. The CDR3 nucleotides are TGTGCCAGCAGCTCCCGTAGACTAGCGGGAGGGTCGGAGAAGGGTGAGCAGTTCTTC.

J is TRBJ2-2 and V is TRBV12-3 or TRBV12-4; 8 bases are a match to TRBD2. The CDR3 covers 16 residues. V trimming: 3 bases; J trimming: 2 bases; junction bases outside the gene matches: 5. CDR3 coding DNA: TGTGCCAGCAGTTTTAGTAGCGGGGTAAACACCGGGGAGCTGTTTTTT. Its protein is CASSFSSGVNTGELFF.

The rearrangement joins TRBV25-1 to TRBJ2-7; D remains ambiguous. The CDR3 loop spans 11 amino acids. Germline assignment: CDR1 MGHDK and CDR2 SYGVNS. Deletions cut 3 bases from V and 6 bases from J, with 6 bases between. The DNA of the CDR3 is TGTGCCAGCAGTGACTTCTTCGAGCAGTACTTC. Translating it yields CASSDFFEQYF.

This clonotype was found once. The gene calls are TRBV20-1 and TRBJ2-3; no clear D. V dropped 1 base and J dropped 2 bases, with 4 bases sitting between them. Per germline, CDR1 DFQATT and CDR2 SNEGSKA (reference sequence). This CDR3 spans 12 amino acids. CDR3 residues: CSARGDTDTQYF. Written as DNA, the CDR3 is TGCAGTGCTAGAGGGGACACAGATACGCAGTATTTT.

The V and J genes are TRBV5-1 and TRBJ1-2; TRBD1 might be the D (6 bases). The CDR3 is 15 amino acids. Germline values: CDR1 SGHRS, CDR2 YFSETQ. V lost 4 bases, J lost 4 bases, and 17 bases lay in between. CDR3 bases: TGCGCCAGCAGCACGGACGGACAGCGAAGCTATGGCTACACCTTC. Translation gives CASSTDGQRSYGYTF.

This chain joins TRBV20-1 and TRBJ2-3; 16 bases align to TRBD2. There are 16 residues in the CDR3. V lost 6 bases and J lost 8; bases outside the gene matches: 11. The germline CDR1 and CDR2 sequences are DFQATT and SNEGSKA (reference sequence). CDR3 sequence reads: CSANPGLAGGAGTQYF. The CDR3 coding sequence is TGCAGTGCCAATCCGGGACTAGCGGGAGGGGCGGGTACGCAGTATTTT.

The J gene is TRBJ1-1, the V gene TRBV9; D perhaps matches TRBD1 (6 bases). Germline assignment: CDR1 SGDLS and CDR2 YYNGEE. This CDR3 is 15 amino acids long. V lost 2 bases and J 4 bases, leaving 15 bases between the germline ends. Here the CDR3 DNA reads TGTGCCAGCAGCGTCTTACAGGGAGAGGGCACTGAAGCTTTCTTT. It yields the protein CASSVLQGEGTEAFF.

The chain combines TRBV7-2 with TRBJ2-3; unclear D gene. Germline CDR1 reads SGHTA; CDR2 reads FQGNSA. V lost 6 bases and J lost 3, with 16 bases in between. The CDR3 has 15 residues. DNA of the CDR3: TGTGCCAGCAGTCCTACTACCATTAGTACAGATACGCAGTATTTT. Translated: CASSPTTISTDTQYF.

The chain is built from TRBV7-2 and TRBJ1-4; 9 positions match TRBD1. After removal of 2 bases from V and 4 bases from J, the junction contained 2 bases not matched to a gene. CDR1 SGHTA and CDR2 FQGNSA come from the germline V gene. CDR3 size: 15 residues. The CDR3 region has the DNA TGTGCCAGCAGCTTAACGACAGGGGGTAATGAAAAACTGTTTTTT. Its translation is CASSLTTGGNEKLFF.

In DNA form, the CDR3 reads TGTGCCAGCAGGCTACACACAACCTGGGGGGAGCTGTTTTTT. This translates into CASRLHTTWGELFF. The V call is TRBV6-2 or TRBV6-3, the J call TRBJ2-2; D uncertain. The germline V gene has CDR1 MNHEY and CDR2 SVGEGT. The CDR3 has 14 amino acids. The V end lost 6 bases, the J end lost 8 bases, and 16 bases lay between the germline ends.

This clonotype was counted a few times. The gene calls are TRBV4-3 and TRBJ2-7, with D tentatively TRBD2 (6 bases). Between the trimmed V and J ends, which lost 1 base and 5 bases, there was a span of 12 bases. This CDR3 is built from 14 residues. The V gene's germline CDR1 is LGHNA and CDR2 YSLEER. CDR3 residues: CASSQARGIHEQYF. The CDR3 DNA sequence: TGCGCCAGCAGCCAAGCCCGGGGGATTCACGAGCAGTACTTC.

CDR3 DNA sequence: TGTGCCAGCAGACTCGGGACTACCTCCTACGAGCAGTACTTC. Translating gives CASRLGTTSYEQYF. This chain uses TRBV27 with TRBJ2-7, with 7 bases lining up with TRBD2. The V gene's germline CDR1 is MNHEY and CDR2 SMNVEV (reference sequence). The V gene end was trimmed by 6 bases and the J gene end by 0 bases; junction bases not matched to a gene: 5. This CDR3 contains 14 residues.